Here is one TCR beta chain with its context. The target of this receptor is not known. No much larger clone exists at a distance of one base, and base qualities are not known. This sample stems from a study of beta chain features in type 1 diabetes (dated 2018 in TCRdb). For the wider study: Mean age, gender distribution, total cell number and subset yield were not different between patients and healthy donors. A total of 85 million to 110 million sorted cells were examined across all samples, and RNA yield correlated strongly with the number of cells per subset. Whereas all 30 or so donors provided naive and central memory subsets, regulatory and stem cell-like memory subsets were isolated from just 8 patients and roughly 8 healthy donors. In the study, recently diagnosed type 1 diabetes patients and matched healthy donors were compared on the TCRB repertoires of their sorted circulating CD4+ T cell subsets.

From each donor, a single peripheral blood sample of 90 to 150 mL on average was drawn into heparinised tubes. Using a panel that included CD45RO, CCR7, CD25, CD127, CD95 and CD27, naive, central memory, regulatory and stem cell-like memory CD4+ T cells were sorted on a BD FACSAria II. Every sorted population had a purity above 95%. PBMCs were isolated immediately by Lymphoprep density gradient centrifugation and stained directly without culture. So that batch effects would be minimized, each experiment stained and sorted samples in pairs, pairing one healthy donor with one patient. The junction shows trimming of 9 bases on V and 4 bases on J, plus 4 bases between the germline ends. The CDR3 covers 9 residues, taking in both the cysteine and the phenylalanine. Of all the DNA, just the CDR3 is kept, 27 bases in frame from base 1. In the germline V gene, CDR1 corresponds to MDHEN and CDR2 to SYDVKM.

The entire isolated RNA was reverse transcribed using the High Capacity cDNA Reverse Transcription Kit, and thus expressed TCRB transcripts were sequenced. Deep immunoSEQ sequencing was applied to naive, central memory and regulatory T cell samples, giving an average of about 3.4 million total reads per sample. After sorted cells were lysed in RLT buffer, RNA was extracted with DNase-treated RNeasy Micro or Mini kits, with the choice depending on cell number. Each cell subset was processed separately to prevent cross-contamination, with patient and healthy donor samples processed together. Using the immunoSEQ multiplex PCR, TCRB sequences were amplified from cDNA into 87-bp fragments spanning the CDR3 region. Sequencing of the amplicons was done on the Illumina HiSeq platform. For the original study's pipeline: PCR bias was corrected computationally using synthetic template baselines, and reads within Hamming distance 2 were collapsed, with unmergeable singletons discarded. Reads were aligned against IMGT to assign V, D and J genes, CDR3 length and insertions or deletions at six rearrangement sites. Within each subset, clonotype counts were normalized to sorted cell number, after which true diversity and Gini coefficients were computed with the tcR R package. The overlap coefficient, calculated on TCRB nucleotide sequences, was used to quantify repertoire sharing. Out-of-frame TCRB sequences from naive cells were analyzed as a proxy for the pre-selection repertoire. As stored in TCRdb, this immuneACCESS dataset retains in-frame rearrangements with V and J assigned. A fraction of the clones does not appear; measured against another copy, unresolved V genes explain less than half of the discrepancy, and the remainder lacks a known reason. That table supplies the V and J calls and clone size; D and trimming were determined from the DNA. The sample yields around 710,000 clones; about an eighth were counted once. The ten largest clones capture more than 0.1% of the sample.

General study outcomes and caveats: Naive, central memory and regulatory TCRB repertoires appeared to be more similar among patients than among healthy donors. Sequencing cDNA rather than genomic DNA could over-represent highly expressing activated cells, although activation and CD3 levels did not differ between groups. At VDJ recombination sites, patients with type 1 diabetes made fewer insertions and deleted more nucleotides, a pattern implying thymic rearrangement abnormalities. Because the HLA sub-analyses included only small numbers of individuals, any influence of HLA type on TCRB rearrangement was left unresolved. In all four CD4+ subsets, TCRB CDR3 length was moderately but significantly shorter in type 1 diabetes patients. Shorter templates might be favored by PCR, yet because patient and control samples were amplified and corrected together, any such skew would affect both groups equally.

The clonotype comes from a young man with type 1 diabetes. Material for sequencing was naive CD4+ T cells from blood. The cell subset or site label, as the study defines it: true naive CD4+ T cells. The V gene is TRBV28 and the J gene is TRBJ2-7; the D gene cannot be named for sure. DNA sequence: TGTGCCAGGATTTACGAGCAGTACTTC. The translation is CARIYEQYF.